This T cell receptor (beta chain) was retrieved from a study of blood T cell repertoires in COVID-19. On the study more broadly: PBMCs, B-cell-depleted T cells, or T cells were the source of the cDNA or gDNA that made up the material.

The length of the CDR3 is 19 residues. CDR1 and CDR2 (germline): LGHNA, YSLEER. V lost 2 bases and J lost 0, with 22 bases in between. TCRdb keeps only in-frame clones here, not all; method: immunoSEQ multiplex PCR. This repertoire shows about 130,000 clones, around 81% found once; its top ten account for about a sixth. Followed over time, Seattle patients had been enrolled while infection was active. Material: peripheral blood. This TCR was sampled from a young man with COVID-19, enrolled during active disease. The chain recombines TRBV4-3 with TRBJ1-1; D is possibly TRBD1 (6 bases). CDR3 sequence: CASSQISGGATLVNTEAFF. CDR3 nucleotide sequence: TGCGCCAGCAGCCAAATCTCCGGGGGGGCCACCCTAGTGAACACTGAAGCTTTCTTT.